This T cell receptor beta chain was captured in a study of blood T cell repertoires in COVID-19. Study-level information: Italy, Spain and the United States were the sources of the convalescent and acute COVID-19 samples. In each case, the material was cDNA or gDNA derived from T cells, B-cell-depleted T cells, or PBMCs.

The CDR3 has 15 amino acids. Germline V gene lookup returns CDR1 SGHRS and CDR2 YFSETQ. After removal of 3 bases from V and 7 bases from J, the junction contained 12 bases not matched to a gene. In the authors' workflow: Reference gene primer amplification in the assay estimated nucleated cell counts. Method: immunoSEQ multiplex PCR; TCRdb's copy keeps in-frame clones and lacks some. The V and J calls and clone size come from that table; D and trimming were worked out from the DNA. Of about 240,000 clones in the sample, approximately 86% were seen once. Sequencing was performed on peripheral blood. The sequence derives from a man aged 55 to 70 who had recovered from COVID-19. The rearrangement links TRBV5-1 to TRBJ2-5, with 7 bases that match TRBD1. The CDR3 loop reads CASSSGTAREGTQYF. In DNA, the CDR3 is TGCGCCAGCAGCTCCGGGACAGCCCGAGAGGGGACCCAGTACTTC. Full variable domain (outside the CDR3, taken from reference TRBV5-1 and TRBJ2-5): KAGVTQTPRYLIKTRGQQVTLSCSPISGHRSVSWYQQTPGQGLQFLFEYFSETQRNKGNFPGRFSGRQFSNSRSEMNVSTLELGDSALYLCASSSGTAREGTQYFGPGTRLLVL.